One sample yielded the 30 T cell receptor beta chains listed below, sequenced in a study of T cell changes during pregnancy in multiple sclerosis. Sequencing used immunoSEQ multiplex PCR; TCRdb keeps in-frame clones, though not all of them. This repertoire shows some 34,000 clones, 85% to 95% found once; its top ten account for around 0.45%. The sequencing used CD4+ T cells from peripheral blood mononuclear cells, collected in the third trimester of pregnancy. The receptor source for this set is a female donor in good health, enrolled as a control in a pregnancy study.

With respect to this clone: The sample contains more than one DNA sequence encoding this CDR3. The chain has TRBV18 and TRBJ1-2, with 7 bases that match TRBD1. In germline, CDR1 is KGHSH, CDR2 LQKENI. Unmatched junction bases numbered 6, after V lost 6 bases and J lost 5 bases. The CDR3 sequence is 13 residues long. The CDR3 DNA follows: TGTGCCAGCTCTCCAGACAGGGTTTATGGCTACACCTTC. This sequence encodes CASSPDRVYGYTF.

DNA for the CDR3: TGTGCCAGCTCACCCCTAGGCACTGAAGCTTTCTTT. It yields the protein CASSPLGTEAFF. V is TRBV18 and J is TRBJ1-1; no reliable D call. This CDR3 contains 12 residues. V was cut by 3 bases and J by 4 bases, with 6 bases left in between. Germline lookup yields CDR1 KGHSH and CDR2 LQKENI.

The chain has TRBV6-1 and TRBJ1-5; perhaps TRBD1 as D (6 bases). CDR3 length: 16 amino acids. CDR1 and CDR2 (germline): MNHNS, SASEGT. The V gene lost 4 bases and the J gene lost 3 bases, with 16 bases spanning the gap. The CDR3 loop is CASSALGQNINQPQHF. The CDR3 nucleotides read TGTGCCAGCAGTGCCTTAGGACAGAACATCAATCAGCCCCAGCATTTT.

This clone is a singleton in its sample. V is TRBV4-3 and J is TRBJ2-5, with 11 bases that match TRBD2. Germline V gene data show CDR1 as LGHNA and CDR2 as YSLEER. The trim removed 3 bases at V and 5 bases at J, leaving 8 bases unmatched. This CDR3 has 16 amino acids. The CDR3 loop is CASSHFSGGAGETQYF. Written as DNA, the CDR3 is TGCGCCAGCAGCCATTTTAGCGGGGGGGCCGGGGAGACCCAGTACTTC.

J is TRBJ2-1 and V is TRBV14; 8 positions match TRBD2. CDR1 and CDR2 from the germline V gene are SGHDN and FVKESK. The CDR3 has 15 amino acids. After removal of 7 bases from V and 3 bases from J, the junction contained 8 bases not matched to a gene. The CDR3 sequence: CASTSKAGVYNEQFF. In nucleotides, the CDR3 is TGTGCCAGCACTTCCAAAGCGGGGGTCTACAATGAGCAGTTCTTC.

J is TRBJ1-2 and V is TRBV4-1; D is undetermined. Germline-derived CDR1 and CDR2 are MGHRA and YSYEKL. V was pared by 4 bases and J by 2 bases, with 11 bases between. CDR3 length: 14 amino acids. The CDR3 sequence: CASSLQQMNYGYTF. In DNA form, the CDR3 reads TGCGCCAGCAGCCTTCAACAGATGAACTATGGCTACACCTTC.

The rearrangement uses TRBV7-3 and TRBJ2-3; TRBD2 matches 10 bases. Germline CDR1 reads SGHTA; CDR2 reads FQGTGA. J gave up 6 bases and V 1 base, and 10 bases lay outside the gene matches. The CDR3 runs to 17 residues. The DNA of the CDR3 is TGTGCCAGCAGCTTAAAAGCCAGCGGGGGGGCCTCGGATACGCAGTATTTT. This sequence encodes CASSLKASGGASDTQYF.

The J gene is TRBJ1-6, the V gene TRBV7-8; perhaps TRBD1 as D (5 bases). V was shortened by 3 bases and J by 3 bases, with 12 bases between the two germline ends. CDR1 and CDR2 from the germline V gene are SGHVS and FQNEAQ. The CDR3 sequence is 16 residues long. The DNA of the CDR3 is TGTGCCAGCAGCTTCTCTCCAGGGCACTATAATTCACCCCTCCACTTT. Its protein is CASSFSPGHYNSPLHF.

CDR3: CASREGTSSNQPQHF. The CDR3 region has the DNA TGTGCCAGCCGAGAGGGGACATCTAGCAATCAGCCCCAGCATTTT. The chain carries TRBV6-1 and TRBJ1-5, with D tentatively TRBD1 (6 bases). This CDR3 comprises 15 residues. The germline gives CDR1 MNHNS, CDR2 SASEGT. Trimming pared 8 bases from V and 0 bases from J, leaving 14 bases between.

The chain is built from TRBV30 and TRBJ2-5, with D hard to call. The CDR3 contains 12 residues. V lost 4 bases, J lost 2 bases, and 8 bases lay in between. Germline V gene sequence: CDR1 GTSNPN, CDR2 SVGIG (reference sequence). CDR3: CAWKVAQETQYF. In nucleotides, the CDR3 is TGTGCCTGGAAAGTAGCTCAAGAGACCCAGTACTTC.

The V gene is TRBV18, the J gene TRBJ1-5; 7 nucleotides match TRBD1. Germline V gene sequence: CDR1 KGHSH, CDR2 LQKENI. V shed 6 bases, J shed 1 base, and the junction held 15 bases outside the gene matches. The CDR3 is 18 amino acids. CDR3 coding DNA: TGTGCCAGCTCTGCCCTGGGGACAGCCCAAAAAAGCAATCAGCCCCAGCATTTT. This translates into CASSALGTAQKSNQPQHF.

The rearrangement links TRBV6-5 to TRBJ1-1; D is possibly TRBD1 (5 bases). Trimming removed 6 bases at V and 6 bases at J, with 14 bases between. The CDR3 runs 13 residues. Germline V gene data show CDR1 as MNHEY and CDR2 as SVGAGI. The CDR3 sequence: CASREGPVAEAFF. CDR3 coding DNA: TGTGCCAGCAGGGAGGGGCCTGTGGCTGAAGCTTTCTTT.

This clone was recorded once. This chain joins TRBV18 and TRBJ2-2; unclear D gene. Per germline, CDR1 KGHSH and CDR2 LQKENI. The CDR3 is made up of 16 amino acids. The ends were cut back, 2 bases at V and 0 bases at J, with 10 bases in the middle. The CDR3 is CASSPSTPTNTGELFF. The CDR3 region has the DNA TGTGCCAGCTCACCATCGACACCGACGAACACCGGGGAGCTGTTTTTT.

This rearrangement joins TRBV7-8 to TRBJ1-5, with D possibly being TRBD1 (6 bases). This CDR3 comprises 13 residues. The V end was cut by 5 bases, the J end by 4 bases, with 9 bases between. Germline CDR1 and CDR2: SGHVS and FQNEAQ. This CDR3 reads CASSLQGNQPQHF. The CDR3 nucleotides read TGTGCCAGCAGCCTACAGGGAAATCAGCCCCAGCATTTT. Full variable domain (remainder filled in from reference TRBV7-8 and TRBJ1-5): GAGVSQSPRYKVAKRGQDVALRCDPISGHVSLFWYQQALGQGPEFLTYFQNEAQLDKSGLPSDRFFAERPEGSVSTLKIQRTQQEDSAVYLCASSLQGNQPQHFGDGTRLSIL.

This CDR3 reads CASSLMASGGPSTDTQYF. In DNA form, the CDR3 reads TGTGCCAGCAGCTTAATGGCTAGCGGGGGCCCTAGCACAGATACGCAGTATTTT. The chain has TRBV7-3 and TRBJ2-3; 10 bases line up with TRBD2. The CDR3 has 18 residues. Trimming at V came to 1 base and at J to 0 bases, leaving 7 bases not matched to a gene. CDR1 and CDR2 (germline): SGHTA, FQGTGA.

V is TRBV4-3 and J is TRBJ2-2, with 8 bases aligning to TRBD2. V lost 4 bases and J lost 6; bases outside the gene matches: 7. The CDR3 contains 15 residues. Germline CDR1 reads LGHNA; CDR2 reads YSLEER. The CDR3 DNA is TGCGCCAGCAGCCCGCACGGGGGGGCCGCCGGGGAGCTGTTTTTT. This encodes CASSPHGGAAGELFF.

In DNA, the CDR3 is TGTGCCAGCTCACCACTTGAGGGCCCACTGGGGGGCTACACCTTC. Amino acids: CASSPLEGPLGGYTF. V and J are TRBV18 and TRBJ1-2; no clear D gene. V was cut by 1 base and J by 8 bases, with 17 bases left in between. The CDR3 extends over 15 amino acids. CDR1 KGHSH and CDR2 LQKENI come from the germline V gene.

The CDR3 sequence: CASLWTGVANEQFF. Here the CDR3 DNA reads TGTGCCAGCCTTTGGACAGGGGTCGCCAATGAGCAGTTCTTC. The chain joins TRBV7-2 to TRBJ2-1; 9 nucleotides match TRBD1. Trimming removed 8 bases from V and 6 bases from J; junction bases left unmatched: 8. This CDR3 spans 14 amino acids. In germline, CDR1 is SGHTA, CDR2 FQGNSA.

The rearrangement uses TRBV5-6 and TRBJ1-3; tentatively, D is TRBD1 (5 bases). Trimming left V 3 bases short and J 1 base short, with 11 bases between. Germline V gene sequence: CDR1 SGHDT, CDR2 YYEEEE. This CDR3 contains 15 residues. This chain's CDR3 is CASSSSGMSGNTIYF. Written as DNA, the CDR3 is TGTGCCAGCAGCTCTTCAGGGATGTCTGGAAACACCATATATTTT.

The chain combines TRBV7-2 with TRBJ1-1, with D unclear. V lost 2 bases to trimming and J lost 7 bases, with 17 bases between them. The CDR3 is made up of 15 amino acids. CDR1 and CDR2 (germline): SGHTA, FQGNSA. CDR3 bases: TGTGCCAGCAGCTTAAGACCGGGCCGGGGTGATGAAGCTTTCTTT. This codes for CASSLRPGRGDEAFF. The variable domain in full, with the rest retrieved from reference TRBV7-2 and TRBJ1-1, is GAGVSQSPSNKVTEKGKDVELRCDPISGHTALYWYRQSLGQGLEFLIYFQGNSAPDKSGLPSDRFSAERTGGSVSTLTIQRTQQEDSAVYLCASSLRPGRGDEAFFGQGTRLTVV.

The chain combines TRBV11-1 with TRBJ1-2; a possible D gene is TRBD1 (6 bases). This CDR3 has 14 residues. The V end was cut by 5 bases, the J end by 6 bases, with 16 bases between. CDR1 and CDR2 from the germline V gene are SGHAT and FQDESV (reference sequence). This CDR3 is CASSQGHNLDGYTF. The CDR3 region has the DNA TGTGCCAGCAGCCAGGGACACAATCTTGATGGCTACACCTTC.

Turning to this clone: Its ends do not fully match the called genes, so a read error is possible. The CDR3 protein is CASSLAGGKGDTQYF. DNA for the CDR3: TGTGCCAGCAGCCTAGCGGGGGGTAAAGGAGATACGCAGTATTTT. V gene TRBV7-2 combines with J gene TRBJ2-3, with TRBD2 identical over 11 bases. CDR3 length: 15 residues. The germline V gene has CDR1 SGHTA and CDR2 FQGNSA.

The rearrangement uses TRBV9 and TRBJ1-2, with D possibly matching TRBD1 (6 bases). Per germline, CDR1 SGDLS and CDR2 YYNGEE. V lost 3 bases and J 7 bases, leaving 10 bases between the germline ends. This CDR3 has 12 amino acids. The CDR3 coding sequence is TGTGCCAGCAGCGCTTACAGGGCTGGCTACACCTTC. Its translation is CASSAYRAGYTF.

CDR3 protein: CASSPGQGYGYTF. In DNA, the CDR3 is TGCGCCAGCAGCCCCGGACAGGGGTACGGCTACACCTTC. The chain links TRBV5-1 to TRBJ1-2; 9 positions match TRBD1. Looked up from germline, CDR1 is SGHRS and CDR2 is YFSETQ. V gave up 4 bases and J gave up 8 bases; unmatched junction bases: 6. This CDR3 is 13 amino acids long.

The chain couples TRBV18 to TRBJ1-2; 9 bases fit TRBD1. The CDR3 consists of 14 residues. Looked up from germline, CDR1 is KGHSH and CDR2 is LQKENI. The J segment lost 3 bases and the V segment lost 3 bases, leaving 2 bases of the junction unmatched. As DNA, the CDR3 is TGTGCCAGCTCACCGGGGACAGGGCACTATGGCTACACCTTC. It yields the protein CASSPGTGHYGYTF. Full variable domain (outside the CDR3, taken from reference TRBV18 and TRBJ1-2): NAGVMQNPRHLVRRRGQEARLRCSPMKGHSHVYWYRQLPEEGLKFMVYLQKENIIDESGMPKERFSAEFPKEGPSILRIQQVVRGDSAAYFCASSPGTGHYGYTFGSGTRLTVV.

V and J are TRBV4-3 and TRBJ2-2; D not certain. Trimming removed 4 bases at V and 2 bases at J, with 14 bases between. The germline V gene has CDR1 LGHNA and CDR2 YSLEER. CDR3 length: 16 amino acids. The CDR3 reads CASSLQRGINTGELFF. In DNA form, the CDR3 reads TGCGCCAGCAGCCTCCAGAGAGGAATAAACACCGGGGAGCTGTTTTTT.

This clone was detected once. The chain joins TRBV30 to TRBJ1-6, with D unclear. CDR3 length: 13 amino acids. Germline V gene sequence: CDR1 GTSNPN, CDR2 SVGIG (reference sequence). V lost 1 base and J 6 bases, leaving 7 bases between the germline ends. DNA of the CDR3: TGTGCCTGGAGTGCGCGGGTTAATTCACCCCTCCACTTT. This codes for CAWSARVNSPLHF.

The V call is TRBV7-8, the J call TRBJ1-5, with a weak D call TRBD1 (5 bases). The CDR3 runs 15 residues. V dropped 5 bases and J dropped 3 bases, with 14 bases sitting between them. CDR1 and CDR2 (germline): SGHVS, FQNEAQ. This CDR3 reads CASSRDGGPNQPQHF. DNA of the CDR3: TGTGCCAGCAGCCGGGACGGGGGACCCAATCAGCCCCAGCATTTT.

The chain is built from TRBV29-1 and TRBJ1-1, with TRBD1 identical over 7 bases. V lost 4 bases to trimming and J lost 1 base; unmatched junction nucleotides: 3. The CDR3 contains 13 residues. The germline CDR1 and CDR2 sequences are SQVTM and ANQGSEA. The CDR3 spells CSVGRGQNTEAFF. The CDR3 bases are TGCAGCGTTGGAAGGGGGCAGAACACTGAAGCTTTCTTT. The entire variable domain, with the rest obtained from reference TRBV29-1 and TRBJ1-1, is as follows: SAVISQKPSRDICQRGTSLTIQCQVDSQVTMMFWYRQQPGQSLTLIATANQGSEATYESGFVIDKFPISRPNLTFSTLTVSNMSPEDSSIYLCSVGRGQNTEAFFGQGTRLTVV.

The chain carries TRBV7-3 and TRBJ2-3; D call uncertain. Per the germline V gene, CDR1 is SGHTA and CDR2 is FQGTGA. This CDR3 has 14 amino acids. Trimming took 6 bases from V and 0 from J, leaving 10 bases between them. The CDR3 region is CASSPRASTDTQYF. Here the CDR3 DNA reads TGTGCCAGCAGTCCCCGAGCGAGCACAGATACGCAGTATTTT.